The 23 T cell receptor beta chains reported below all come from one sample, sequenced in a study of naive and memory T cell subsets. The study, taken as a whole, reports: Especially in CD8 cells, naive repertoires contained a few larger clonotypes, possibly CD45RA-re-expressing memory cells.

Both TRBC1 and TRBC2 were covered by a beta constant-region primer of two equimolar oligonucleotides. The ligated cDNA underwent four PCR rounds using SP2 and nested alpha and beta constant-region primers. TCRdb re-analysed the UMI-ligation and nested PCR reads in MiXCR, keeping a single row per CDR3 protein. The sample shows around 140,000 distinct CDR3 sequences, around 21% of them seen only once. These receptors have no known antigen. The sample consisted of naive CD8+ T cells from blood. The receptors originated from a human donor in good health.

In this sample, this clonotype turned up a few times. The J gene is TRBJ2-3, the V gene TRBV7-6; TRBD1 or TRBD2 may be the D gene (5 bases each). V lost 5 bases to trimming and J lost 6 bases, with 12 bases between them. Germline assignment: CDR1 SGHVS and CDR2 FNYEAQ. The CDR3 runs to 13 residues. The chain's CDR3 is CASSHGTADTQYF. CDR3 in DNA: TGTGCCAGCAGCCACGGGACGGCGGATACGCAGTATTTT.

This sequence joins TRBV20-1 and TRBJ2-7; 7 bases map to TRBD1. V lost 6 bases and J lost 2; bases outside the gene matches: 7. Germline loops: CDR1 DFQATT, CDR2 SNEGSKA (reference sequence). CDR3 length: 13 residues. The CDR3 is CSATDRSTYEQYF. Written as DNA, the CDR3 is TGCAGTGCCACGGACAGGTCAACCTACGAGCAGTACTTC.

This clonotype was seen only a few times. This rearrangement joins TRBV12-3 or TRBV12-4 to TRBJ2-2, with 8 nucleotides matching TRBD1. There are 16 residues in the CDR3. After removal of 2 bases from V and 1 base from J, the junction contained 3 bases not matched to a gene. In DNA, the CDR3 is TGTGCCAGCAGTTTATGGGGGACAGGGAACACCGGGGAGCTGTTTTTT. It encodes CASSLWGTGNTGELFF.

This chain links TRBV7-6 with TRBJ2-3, with D possibly being TRBD1 (6 bases). CDR1 SGHVS and CDR2 FNYEAQ come from the germline V gene. The CDR3 covers 15 residues. The V end lost 5 bases, the J end lost 0 bases, and 12 bases lay between the germline ends. As DNA, the CDR3 is TGTGCCAGCAGCCCTAGGACAGCTAGCACAGATACGCAGTATTTT. Protein sequence: CASSPRTASTDTQYF. The whole variable domain, remainder taken from reference TRBV7-6 and TRBJ2-3, is GAGVSQSPRYKVTKRGQDVALRCDPISGHVSLYWYRQALGQGPEFLTYFNYEAQQDKSGLPNDRFSAERPEGSISTLTIQRTEQRDSAMYRCASSPRTASTDTQYFGPGTRLTVL.

This clonotype was observed a few times. This sequence joins TRBV28 and TRBJ2-7; D remains unclear. The CDR3 is 11 residues long. Per germline, CDR1 MDHEN and CDR2 SYDVKM. V was cut by 6 bases and J by 3 bases, with 6 bases left in between. CDR3 amino acids: CASRQIYEQYF. The CDR3 DNA reads as TGTGCCAGCAGACAAATCTACGAGCAGTACTTC.

The genes are TRBV27 and TRBJ2-5; 9 bases fit TRBD2. This CDR3 has 13 amino acids. CDR1 is MNHEY, CDR2 SMNVEV, per germline (reference sequence). J gave up 5 bases and V 3 bases, and 1 base lay outside the gene matches. The CDR3 loop reads CASSLLAGETQYF. The CDR3 DNA is TGTGCCAGCAGTTTGCTAGCGGGGGAGACCCAGTACTTC.

The chain joins TRBV29-1 to TRBJ2-7; D may be TRBD1 or TRBD2 (6 bases each). V lost 0 bases to trimming and J lost 2 bases, with 11 bases between them. The germline CDR1 and CDR2 sequences are SQVTM and ANQGSEA. The length of the CDR3 is 14 residues. The CDR3 loop is CSVEEDGGPYEQYF. The CDR3 region has the DNA TGCAGCGTTGAAGAGGATGGGGGGCCCTACGAGCAGTACTTC.

This clonotype has a handful of counts. The CDR3 reads CASSEYFGQGDEQYF. The CDR3 nucleotides are TGTGCCAGCAGTGAATATTTCGGGCAGGGAGACGAGCAGTACTTC. This chain joins TRBV25-1 and TRBJ2-7; the D call may be TRBD1 or TRBD2 (5 bases each). From germline, CDR1 is MGHDK and CDR2 SYGVNS. Trimming cost V 0 bases and J 5 bases, with 14 bases left between them. This CDR3 has 15 amino acids.

This chain uses TRBV29-1 with TRBJ2-1; 15 positions agree with TRBD2. V shed 6 bases and J 9 bases; nucleotides not matched to a gene: 6. This CDR3 spans 14 amino acids. CDR1 is SQVTM, CDR2 ANQGSEA, per germline. DNA of the CDR3: TGCAGCGTGAGGGGACTAGCGGGAGGAGGTGAGCAGTTCTTC. Amino acids: CSVRGLAGGGEQFF.

The chain recombines TRBV6-5 with TRBJ1-4; TRBD1 matches at 8 bases. V was pared by 6 bases and J by 0 bases, with 6 bases of the junction left unmatched. Germline CDR1 reads MNHEY; CDR2 reads SVGAGI. The CDR3 extends over 16 amino acids. CDR3 coding DNA: TGTGCCAGCAGCAGGGACAGGCAAGCAACTAATGAAAAACTGTTTTTT. Protein product: CASSRDRQATNEKLFF.

This rearrangement joins TRBV3-1 to TRBJ2-3; tentative D call: TRBD2 (5 bases). The CDR3 loop spans 17 amino acids. V was shortened by 1 base and J by 4 bases, with 18 bases between the two germline ends. Germline lookup yields CDR1 LGHDT and CDR2 YNNKEL (reference sequence). DNA for the CDR3: TGTGCCAGCAGCCAAGGGAAAAGCGGCCCTAAGGCAGATACGCAGTATTTT. It yields the protein CASSQGKSGPKADTQYF.

In this sample, this clonotype turned up many times. The chain has TRBV7-9 and TRBJ1-1; no clear D. V was pared by 2 bases and J by 1 base, with 8 bases between. The CDR3 contains 14 residues. Germline V gene data show CDR1 as SEHNR and CDR2 as FQNEAQ (reference sequence). The chain's CDR3 is CASSLKDENTEAFF. CDR3 DNA sequence: TGTGCCAGCAGCTTAAAGGACGAGAACACTGAAGCTTTCTTT.

The chain couples TRBV6-2 or TRBV6-3 to TRBJ2-1; a possible D gene is TRBD1 (5 bases). Trimming removed 0 bases at V and 13 bases at J, with 7 bases between. The CDR3 has 11 residues. Germline lookup yields CDR1 MNHEY and CDR2 SVGEGT. The CDR3 bases are TGTGCCAGCAGTTACTCGACAGAACAGTTCTTC. Encoded protein: CASSYSTEQFF.

This chain joins TRBV5-4 and TRBJ2-1, with TRBD1 matching 8 bases. V lost 4 bases, J lost 6 bases, and 9 bases stayed unmatched. The CDR3 totals 15 residues. Germline assignment: CDR1 SGHNT and CDR2 YYREEE (reference sequence). The CDR3 nucleotides are TGTGCCAGCAGCCTAGGACAGGGAATAACCAATGAGCAGTTCTTC. Amino acid sequence: CASSLGQGITNEQFF.

This clonotype was observed a handful of times. The chain joins TRBV7-9 to TRBJ2-3; the D is unclear. Trimming cost V 0 bases and J 2 bases, with 3 bases left between them. The CDR3 sequence is 13 residues long. CDR1 is SEHNR and CDR2 is FQNEAQ in the germline V gene (reference sequence). The DNA for the CDR3 is TGTGCCAGCAGCTTAGCGCCCACAGATACGCAGTATTTT. This sequence encodes CASSLAPTDTQYF.

This clonotype came up a few times. V gene TRBV27 combines with J gene TRBJ1-1; D is ambiguous. Between the trimmed V and J ends, which lost 11 bases and 3 bases, there was a span of 22 bases. The germline V gene has CDR1 MNHEY and CDR2 SMNVEV (reference sequence). This CDR3 comprises 15 residues. CDR3 sequence (DNA): TGTGCCTCGTCCCCCGATGGGCAGACCGACACTGAAGCTTTCTTT. Protein product: CASSPDGQTDTEAFF.

The chain recombines TRBV15 with TRBJ2-7, with 7 bases matching TRBD1. CDR1 is LNHNV and CDR2 is YYDKDF in the germline V gene (reference sequence). The CDR3 loop spans 15 amino acids. V shed 2 bases, J shed 3 bases, and the junction held 7 bases outside the gene matches. CDR3 bases: TGTGCCACCAGCAGACCGGGACAGTCAAACTACGAGCAGTACTTC. Amino acid sequence: CATSRPGQSNYEQYF.

V is TRBV29-1 and J is TRBJ2-1, with TRBD1 as a possible D gene (6 bases). Deletions cut 8 bases from V and 3 bases from J, with 20 bases between. Germline-derived CDR1 and CDR2 are SQVTM and ANQGSEA. The CDR3 has 15 residues. The CDR3 is CSTRQELADYNEQFF. The DNA for the CDR3 is TGCAGCACCCGACAGGAGTTAGCCGACTACAATGAGCAGTTCTTC.

The genes are TRBV27 and TRBJ2-1, with 8 bases that match TRBD1. Trimming at V came to 3 bases and at J to 0 bases, leaving 7 bases not matched to a gene. Germline V lookup: CDR1 MNHEY, CDR2 SMNVEV (reference sequence). The CDR3 contains 17 residues. In nucleotides, the CDR3 is TGTGCCAGCAGTTTTAGGGGACAGGCCTACTCCTACAATGAGCAGTTCTTC. Protein sequence: CASSFRGQAYSYNEQFF.

This clonotype was counted only a few times. The chain has TRBV7-9 and TRBJ2-1; perhaps D is TRBD1 or TRBD2 (5 bases each). The CDR3 is made up of 14 amino acids. Looked up from germline, CDR1 is SEHNR and CDR2 is FQNEAQ (reference sequence). Trimming removed 0 bases from V and 9 bases from J, with 12 bases in between. The CDR3 here is CASSLAGPPAEQFF. The CDR3, as DNA: TGTGCCAGCAGCTTAGCGGGACCGCCCGCTGAGCAGTTCTTC.

The chain has TRBV6-6 and TRBJ2-1, with 10 bases that match TRBD2. The CDR3 is 14 residues long. The germline gives CDR1 MNHNY, CDR2 SVGAGI (reference sequence). V lost 2 bases to trimming and J lost 13 bases; unmatched junction nucleotides: 8. The CDR3 DNA is TGTGCCAGCAGTTACCTAGCGGGAGACTATGTTCAGTTCTTC. Translation: CASSYLAGDYVQFF.

V and J are TRBV10-3 and TRBJ2-7; perhaps TRBD2 as D (5 bases). V lost 2 bases, J lost 5 bases, and 13 bases lay in between. This CDR3 is built from 14 residues. Germline CDR1 reads ENHRY; CDR2 reads SYGVKD. CDR3 residues: CAISETIEGDEQYF. The CDR3, as DNA: TGTGCCATCAGTGAGACCATCGAGGGAGACGAGCAGTACTTC.

The CDR3 loop reads CASSLEGLVSYNEQFF. In nucleotides, the CDR3 is TGTGCCAGCAGCTTAGAGGGACTAGTTTCCTACAATGAGCAGTTCTTC. The rearrangement links TRBV7-6 to TRBJ2-1; 8 bases map to TRBD2. V shed 1 base, J shed 1 base, and the junction held 3 bases outside the gene matches. The germline V gene has CDR1 SGHVS and CDR2 FNYEAQ. This CDR3 has 16 residues.